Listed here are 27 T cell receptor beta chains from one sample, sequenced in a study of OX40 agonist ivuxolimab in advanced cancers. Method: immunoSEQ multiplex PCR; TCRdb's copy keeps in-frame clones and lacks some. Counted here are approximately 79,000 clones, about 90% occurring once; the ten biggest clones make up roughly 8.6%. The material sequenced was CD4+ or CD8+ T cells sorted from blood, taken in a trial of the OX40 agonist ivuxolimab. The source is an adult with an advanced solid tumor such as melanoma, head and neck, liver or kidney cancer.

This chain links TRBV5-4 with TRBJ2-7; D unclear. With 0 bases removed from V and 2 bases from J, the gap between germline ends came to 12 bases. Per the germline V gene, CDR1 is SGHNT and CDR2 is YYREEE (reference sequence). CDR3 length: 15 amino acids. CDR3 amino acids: CASSLGRTSPYEQYF. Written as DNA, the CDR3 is TGTGCCAGCAGCTTGGGGCGGACCTCACCCTACGAGCAGTACTTC.

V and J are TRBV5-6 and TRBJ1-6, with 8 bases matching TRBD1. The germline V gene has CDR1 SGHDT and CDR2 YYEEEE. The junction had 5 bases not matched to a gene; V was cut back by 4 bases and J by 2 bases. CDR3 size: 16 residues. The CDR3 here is CASSIQGDPYNSPLHF. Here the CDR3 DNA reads TGTGCCAGCAGCATACAGGGGGACCCCTATAATTCACCCCTCCACTTT.

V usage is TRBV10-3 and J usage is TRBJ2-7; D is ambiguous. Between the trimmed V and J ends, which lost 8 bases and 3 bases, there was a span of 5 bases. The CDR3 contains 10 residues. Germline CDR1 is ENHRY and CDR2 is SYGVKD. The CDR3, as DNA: TGTGCCATCCAAAGCTACGAGCAGTACTTC. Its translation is CAIQSYEQYF.

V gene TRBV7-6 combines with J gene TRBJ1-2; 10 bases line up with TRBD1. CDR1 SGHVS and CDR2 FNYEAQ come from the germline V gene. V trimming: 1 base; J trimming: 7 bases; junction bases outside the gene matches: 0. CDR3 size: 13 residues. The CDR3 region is CASSLGDRGGYTF. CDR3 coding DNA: TGTGCCAGCAGCTTAGGGGACAGGGGTGGCTACACCTTC.

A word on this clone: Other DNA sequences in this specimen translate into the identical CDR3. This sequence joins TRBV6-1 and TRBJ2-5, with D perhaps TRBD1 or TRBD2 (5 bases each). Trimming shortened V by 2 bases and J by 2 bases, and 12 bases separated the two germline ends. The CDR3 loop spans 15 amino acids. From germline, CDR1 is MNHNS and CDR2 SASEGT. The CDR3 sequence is CASSELAGGQETQYF. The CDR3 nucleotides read TGTGCCAGCAGTGAACTCGCTGGGGGACAAGAGACCCAGTACTTC.

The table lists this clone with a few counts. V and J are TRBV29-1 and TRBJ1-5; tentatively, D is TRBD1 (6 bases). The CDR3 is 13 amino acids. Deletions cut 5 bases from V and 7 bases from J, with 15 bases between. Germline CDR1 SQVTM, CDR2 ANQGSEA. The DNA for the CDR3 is TGCAGCGTTAGTACAGGGCCTGGGCAGCCCCAGCATTTT. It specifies CSVSTGPGQPQHF.

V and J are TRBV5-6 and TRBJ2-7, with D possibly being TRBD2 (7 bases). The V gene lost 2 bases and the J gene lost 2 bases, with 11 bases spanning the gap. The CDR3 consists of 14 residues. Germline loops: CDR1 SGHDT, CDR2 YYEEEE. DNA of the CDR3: TGTGCCAGCAGCTTTCGCGGGGGCCCCTACGAGCAGTACTTC. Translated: CASSFRGGPYEQYF.

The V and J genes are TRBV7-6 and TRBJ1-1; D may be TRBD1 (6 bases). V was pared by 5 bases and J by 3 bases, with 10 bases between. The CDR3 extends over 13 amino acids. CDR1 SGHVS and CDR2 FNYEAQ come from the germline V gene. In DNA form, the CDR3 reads TGTGCCAGCAGCGTAGGGGGGGACACTGAAGCTTTCTTT. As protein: CASSVGGDTEAFF.

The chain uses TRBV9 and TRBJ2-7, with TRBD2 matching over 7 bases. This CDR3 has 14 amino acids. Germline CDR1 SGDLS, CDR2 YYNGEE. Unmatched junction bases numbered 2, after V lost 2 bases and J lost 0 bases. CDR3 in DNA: TGTGCCAGCAGCGTCGGGGGGTACTCCTACGAGCAGTACTTC. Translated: CASSVGGYSYEQYF.

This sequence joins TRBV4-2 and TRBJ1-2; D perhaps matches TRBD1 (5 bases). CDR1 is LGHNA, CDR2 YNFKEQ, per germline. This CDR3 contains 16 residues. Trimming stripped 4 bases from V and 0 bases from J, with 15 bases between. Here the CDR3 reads CASSPSGDVSNYGYTF. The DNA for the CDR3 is TGTGCCAGCAGCCCGAGTGGGGACGTCTCTAACTATGGCTACACCTTC.

The CDR3 protein is CASSERPVSVETQYF. CDR3 coding DNA: TGTGCCAGCAGTGAGAGACCAGTTTCCGTAGAGACCCAGTACTTC. V usage is TRBV27 and J usage is TRBJ2-5; D remains ambiguous. V was shortened by 5 bases and J by 4 bases, with 17 bases between the two germline ends. CDR3 length: 15 amino acids. Looked up from germline, CDR1 is MNHEY and CDR2 is SMNVEV (reference sequence).

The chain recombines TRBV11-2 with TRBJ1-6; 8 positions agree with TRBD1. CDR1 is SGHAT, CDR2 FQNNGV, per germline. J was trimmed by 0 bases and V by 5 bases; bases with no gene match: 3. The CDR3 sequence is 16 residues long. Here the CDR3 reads CASSRTGSSYNSPLHF. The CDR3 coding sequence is TGTGCCAGCAGCCGGACAGGGAGCTCCTATAATTCACCCCTCCACTTT.

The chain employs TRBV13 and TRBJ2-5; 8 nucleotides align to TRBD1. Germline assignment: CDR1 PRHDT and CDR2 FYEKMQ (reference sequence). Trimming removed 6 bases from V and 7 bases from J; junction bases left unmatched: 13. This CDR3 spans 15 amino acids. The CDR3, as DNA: TGTGCCAGCAGTCGGTCCGGGACAGGTTTTGGGACCCAGTACTTC. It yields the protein CASSRSGTGFGTQYF.

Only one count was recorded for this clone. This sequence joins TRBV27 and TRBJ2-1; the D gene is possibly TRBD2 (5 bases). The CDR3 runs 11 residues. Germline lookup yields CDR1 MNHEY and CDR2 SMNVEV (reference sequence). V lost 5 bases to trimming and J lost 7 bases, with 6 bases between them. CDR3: CASSEGNEQFF. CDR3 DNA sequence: TGTGCCAGCAGTGAGGGTAATGAGCAGTTCTTC.

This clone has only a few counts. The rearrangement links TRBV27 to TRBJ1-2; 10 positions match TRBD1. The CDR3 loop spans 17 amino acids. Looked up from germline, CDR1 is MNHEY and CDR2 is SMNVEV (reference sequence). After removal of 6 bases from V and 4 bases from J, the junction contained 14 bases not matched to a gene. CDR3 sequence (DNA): TGTGCCAGCAGCCCCTCTCCGGGACAGGGGTTCTTCTATGGCTACACCTTC. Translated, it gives CASSPSPGQGFFYGYTF.

The CDR3 is CAISESSEGLNTEAFF. The CDR3 DNA reads as TGTGCCATCAGTGAGTCGTCAGAGGGACTGAACACTGAAGCTTTCTTT. The chain carries TRBV10-3 and TRBJ1-1, with D tentatively TRBD1 (5 bases). Looked up from germline, CDR1 is ENHRY and CDR2 is SYGVKD. CDR3 length equals 16 residues. Deletions cut 0 bases from V and 0 bases from J, with 11 bases between.

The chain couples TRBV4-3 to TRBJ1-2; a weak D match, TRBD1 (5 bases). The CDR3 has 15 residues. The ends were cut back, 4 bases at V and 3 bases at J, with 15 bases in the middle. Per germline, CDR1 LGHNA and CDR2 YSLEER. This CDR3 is CASSLSRTSDYGYTF. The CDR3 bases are TGCGCCAGCAGCCTCTCTAGGACATCGGACTATGGCTACACCTTC.

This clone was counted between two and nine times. As DNA, the CDR3 is TGTGCCAGCAGCTTAGGAGGGGCTGGCTACACCTTC. This sequence encodes CASSLGGAGYTF. J is TRBJ1-2 and V is TRBV7-9; tentatively, D is TRBD1 (5 bases). The germline V and J ends were trimmed by 1 base and 7 bases, with 7 bases remaining between them. CDR1 is SEHNR and CDR2 is FQNEAQ in the germline V gene (reference sequence). The length of the CDR3 is 12 residues.

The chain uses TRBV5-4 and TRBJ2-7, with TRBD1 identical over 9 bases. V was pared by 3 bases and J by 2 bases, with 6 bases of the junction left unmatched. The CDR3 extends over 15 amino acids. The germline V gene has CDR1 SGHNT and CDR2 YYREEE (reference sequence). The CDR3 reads CASSYPGQGTYEQYF. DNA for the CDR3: TGTGCCAGCAGCTATCCGGGACAGGGAACCTACGAGCAGTACTTC.

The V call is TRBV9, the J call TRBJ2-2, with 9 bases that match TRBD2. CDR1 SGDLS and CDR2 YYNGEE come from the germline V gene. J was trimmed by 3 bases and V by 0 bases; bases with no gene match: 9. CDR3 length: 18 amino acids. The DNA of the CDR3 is TGTGCCAGCAGCGTAGATGCCAGCGGGGGGCCCTACACCGGGGAGCTGTTTTTT. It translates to CASSVDASGGPYTGELFF.

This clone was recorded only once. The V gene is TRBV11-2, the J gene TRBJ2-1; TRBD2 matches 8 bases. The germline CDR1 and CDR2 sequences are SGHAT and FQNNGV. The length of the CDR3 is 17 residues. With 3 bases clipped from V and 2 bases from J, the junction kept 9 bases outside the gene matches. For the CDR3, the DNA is TGTGCCAGCAGCTTCGAGATCGGGGGGGCCACCTACAATGAGCAGTTCTTC. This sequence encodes CASSFEIGGATYNEQFF.

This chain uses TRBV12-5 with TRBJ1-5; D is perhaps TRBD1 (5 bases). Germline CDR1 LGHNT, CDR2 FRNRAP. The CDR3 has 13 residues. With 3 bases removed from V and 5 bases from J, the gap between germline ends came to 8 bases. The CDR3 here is CASGFGGDQPQHF. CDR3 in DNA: TGTGCTAGTGGTTTCGGGGGAGATCAGCCCCAGCATTTT. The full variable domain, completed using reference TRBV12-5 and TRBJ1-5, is DARVTQTPRHKVTEMGQEVTMRCQPILGHNTVFWYRQTMMQGLELLAYFRNRAPLDDSGMPKDRFSAEMPDATLATLKIQPSEPRDSAVYFCASGFGGDQPQHFGDGTRLSIL.

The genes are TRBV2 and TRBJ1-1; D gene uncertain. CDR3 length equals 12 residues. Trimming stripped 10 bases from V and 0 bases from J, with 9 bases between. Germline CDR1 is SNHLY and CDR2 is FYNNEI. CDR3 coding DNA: TGTGCCACACAAGGACTGAACACTGAAGCTTTCTTT. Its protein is CATQGLNTEAFF.

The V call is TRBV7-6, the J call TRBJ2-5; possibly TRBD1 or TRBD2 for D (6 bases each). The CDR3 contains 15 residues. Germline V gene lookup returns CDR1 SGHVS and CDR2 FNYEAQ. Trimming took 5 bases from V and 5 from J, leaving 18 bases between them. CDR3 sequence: CASSHRDGGWETQYF. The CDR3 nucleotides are TGTGCCAGCAGCCACCGGGACGGGGGCTGGGAGACCCAGTACTTC.

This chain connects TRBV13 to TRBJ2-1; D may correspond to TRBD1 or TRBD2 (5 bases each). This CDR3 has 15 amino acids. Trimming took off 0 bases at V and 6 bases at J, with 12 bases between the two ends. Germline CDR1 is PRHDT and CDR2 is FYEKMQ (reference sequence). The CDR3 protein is CASSLGYGGGNEQFF. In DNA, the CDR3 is TGTGCCAGCAGCTTAGGATATGGGGGTGGCAATGAGCAGTTCTTC. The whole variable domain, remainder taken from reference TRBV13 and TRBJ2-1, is AAGVIQSPRHLIKEKRETATLKCYPIPRHDTVYWYQQGPGQDPQFLISFYEKMQSDKGSIPDRFSAQQFSDYHSELNMSSLELGDSALYFCASSLGYGGGNEQFFGPGTRLTVL.

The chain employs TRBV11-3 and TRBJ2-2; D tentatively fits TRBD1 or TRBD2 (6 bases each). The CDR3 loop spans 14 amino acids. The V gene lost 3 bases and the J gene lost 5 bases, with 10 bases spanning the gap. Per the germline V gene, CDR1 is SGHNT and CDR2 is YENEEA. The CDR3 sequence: CASSFGGRTGELFF. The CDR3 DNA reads TGTGCCAGCAGCTTTGGGGGGCGGACCGGGGAGCTGTTTTTT.

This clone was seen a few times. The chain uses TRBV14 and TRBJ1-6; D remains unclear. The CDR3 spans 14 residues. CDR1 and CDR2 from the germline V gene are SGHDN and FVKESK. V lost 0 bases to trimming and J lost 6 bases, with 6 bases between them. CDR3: CASSQDGINSPLHF. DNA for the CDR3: TGTGCCAGCAGCCAAGACGGGATTAATTCACCCCTCCACTTT.